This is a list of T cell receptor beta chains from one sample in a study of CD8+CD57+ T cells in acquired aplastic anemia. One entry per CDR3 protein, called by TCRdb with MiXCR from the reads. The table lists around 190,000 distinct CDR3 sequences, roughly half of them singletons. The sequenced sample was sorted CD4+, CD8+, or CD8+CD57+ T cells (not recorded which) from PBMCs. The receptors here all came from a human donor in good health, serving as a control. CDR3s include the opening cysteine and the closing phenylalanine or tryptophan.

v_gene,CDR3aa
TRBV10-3,CAISESGGGQGGAEAFF
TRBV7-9,CASSMGTSYHEQYF
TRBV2,CASRPGGYGYTF
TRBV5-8,CASSWGQVANNSPLHF
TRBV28,CASSRGGGSPLHF
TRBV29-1,CSSLSALTGGSSYEQYF
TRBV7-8,CASSLIGQGGHEQFF
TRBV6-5,CASTASTGAGSGNTIYF
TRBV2,CASREQGRSYNSPLHF
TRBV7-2,CASSPSTGQGNTGELFF
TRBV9,CASSGRQGQYEQYF
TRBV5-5,CASSAGTDTGELFF
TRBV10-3,CAISLGQSDSPPLLTTGTEQFF
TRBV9,CASSVGLGQANTGELSW
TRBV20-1,CSARTGLQETQYF
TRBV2,CASSFGQGKGEQFF
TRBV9,CASSADSGSPLHF
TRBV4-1,CASSQDRLASETQYF
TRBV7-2,CASSLQGAEAFF